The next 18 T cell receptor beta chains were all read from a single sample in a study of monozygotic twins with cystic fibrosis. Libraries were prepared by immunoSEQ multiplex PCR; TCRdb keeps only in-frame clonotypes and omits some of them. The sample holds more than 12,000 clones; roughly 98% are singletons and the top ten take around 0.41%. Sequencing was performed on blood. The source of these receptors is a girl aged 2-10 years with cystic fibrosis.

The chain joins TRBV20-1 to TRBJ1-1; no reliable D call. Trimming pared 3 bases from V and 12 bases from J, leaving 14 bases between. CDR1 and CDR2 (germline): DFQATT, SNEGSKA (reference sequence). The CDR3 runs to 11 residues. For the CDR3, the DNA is TGCAGTGCTAGTGCCGCCAGCGGAACTTTCTTT. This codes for CSASAASGTFF.

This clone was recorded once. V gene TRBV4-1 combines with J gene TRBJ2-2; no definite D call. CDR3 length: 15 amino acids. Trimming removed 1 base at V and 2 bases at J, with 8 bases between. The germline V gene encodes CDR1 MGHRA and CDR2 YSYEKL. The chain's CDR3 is CASSQVRGNTGELFF. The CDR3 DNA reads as TGCGCCAGCAGCCAAGTTCGAGGAAACACCGGGGAGCTGTTTTTT.

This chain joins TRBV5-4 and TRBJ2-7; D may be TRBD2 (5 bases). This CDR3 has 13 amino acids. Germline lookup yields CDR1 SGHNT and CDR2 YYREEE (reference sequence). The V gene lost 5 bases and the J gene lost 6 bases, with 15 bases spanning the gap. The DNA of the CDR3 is TGTGCCAGCAGACAACTAGTTTCCGGCGAGCAGTACTTC. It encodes CASRQLVSGEQYF.

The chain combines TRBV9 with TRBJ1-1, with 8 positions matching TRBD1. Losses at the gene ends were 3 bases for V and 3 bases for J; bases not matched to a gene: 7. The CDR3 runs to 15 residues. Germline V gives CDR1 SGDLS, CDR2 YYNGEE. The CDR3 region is CASSAGRGRDTEAFF. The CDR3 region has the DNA TGTGCCAGCAGCGCAGGCAGGGGGCGAGACACTGAAGCTTTCTTT.

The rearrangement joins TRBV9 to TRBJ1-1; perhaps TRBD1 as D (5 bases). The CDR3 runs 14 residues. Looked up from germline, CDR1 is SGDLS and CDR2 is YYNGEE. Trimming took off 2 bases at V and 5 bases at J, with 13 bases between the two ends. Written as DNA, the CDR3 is TGTGCCAGCAGCGTTTGGAGGGGCGGAACTGAAGCTTTCTTT. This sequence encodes CASSVWRGGTEAFF.

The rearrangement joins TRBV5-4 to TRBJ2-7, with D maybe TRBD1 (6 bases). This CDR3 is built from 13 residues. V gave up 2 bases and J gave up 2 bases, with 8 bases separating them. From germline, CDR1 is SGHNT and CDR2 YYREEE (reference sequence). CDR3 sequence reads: CASSFGQPYEQYF. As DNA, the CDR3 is TGTGCCAGCAGCTTCGGACAGCCCTACGAGCAGTACTTC.

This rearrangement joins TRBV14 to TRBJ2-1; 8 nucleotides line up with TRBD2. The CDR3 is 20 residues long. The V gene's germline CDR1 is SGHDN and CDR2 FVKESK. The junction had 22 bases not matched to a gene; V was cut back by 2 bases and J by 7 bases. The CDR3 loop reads CASSQSRIAGSGFIVNEQFF. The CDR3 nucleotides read TGTGCCAGCAGCCAAAGCAGGATAGCGGGATCGGGTTTTATTGTTAATGAGCAGTTCTTC.

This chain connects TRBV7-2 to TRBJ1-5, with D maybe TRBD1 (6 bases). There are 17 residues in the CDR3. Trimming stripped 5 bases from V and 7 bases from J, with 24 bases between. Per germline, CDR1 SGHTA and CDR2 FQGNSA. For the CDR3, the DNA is TGTGCCAGCAGCGGCCCGGGGGTTACAGGGCGTGGGCAGCCCCAGCATTTT. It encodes CASSGPGVTGRGQPQHF.

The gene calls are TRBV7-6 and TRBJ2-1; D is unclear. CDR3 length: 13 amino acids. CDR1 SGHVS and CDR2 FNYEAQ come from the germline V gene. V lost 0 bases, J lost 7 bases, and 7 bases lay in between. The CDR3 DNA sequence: TGTGCCAGCAGCTTAGCCTGGAGAAATGAGCAGTTCTTC. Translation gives CASSLAWRNEQFF.

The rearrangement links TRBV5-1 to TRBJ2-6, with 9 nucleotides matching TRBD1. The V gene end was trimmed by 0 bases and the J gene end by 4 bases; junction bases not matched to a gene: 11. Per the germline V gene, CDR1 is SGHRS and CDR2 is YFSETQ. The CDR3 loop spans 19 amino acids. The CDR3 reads CASSLGLGQGTGGANVLTF. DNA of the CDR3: TGCGCCAGCAGCTTGGGGTTGGGACAGGGTACTGGGGGGGCCAACGTCCTGACTTTC.

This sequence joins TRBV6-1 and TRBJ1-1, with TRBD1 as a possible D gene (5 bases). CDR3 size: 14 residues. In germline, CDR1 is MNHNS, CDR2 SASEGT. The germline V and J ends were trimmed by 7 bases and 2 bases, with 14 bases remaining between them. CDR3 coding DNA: TGTGCCAGCAAGACGGGACCCACCAACACTGAAGCTTTCTTT. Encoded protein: CASKTGPTNTEAFF.

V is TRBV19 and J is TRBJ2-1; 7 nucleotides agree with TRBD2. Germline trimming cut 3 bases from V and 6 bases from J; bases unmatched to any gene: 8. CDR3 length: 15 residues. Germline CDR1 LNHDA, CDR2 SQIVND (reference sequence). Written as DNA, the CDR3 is TGTGCCAGTAGTATGACGAGCGGGACGGGCAATGAGCAGTTCTTC. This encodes CASSMTSGTGNEQFF.

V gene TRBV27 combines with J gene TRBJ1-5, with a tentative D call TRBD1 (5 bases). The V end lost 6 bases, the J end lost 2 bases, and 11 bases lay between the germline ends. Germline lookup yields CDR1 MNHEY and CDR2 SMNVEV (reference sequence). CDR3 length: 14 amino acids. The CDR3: CASSTVGGNQPQHF. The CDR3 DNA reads TGTGCCAGCAGCACGGTGGGGGGCAATCAGCCCCAGCATTTT.

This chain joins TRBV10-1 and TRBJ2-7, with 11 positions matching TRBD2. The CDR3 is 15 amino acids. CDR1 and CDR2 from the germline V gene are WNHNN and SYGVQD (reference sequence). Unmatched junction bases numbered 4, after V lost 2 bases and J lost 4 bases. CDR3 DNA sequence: TGCGCCAGCAGTGAGGGGCTAGCGGGAGGATACGAGCAGTACTTC. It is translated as CASSEGLAGGYEQYF.

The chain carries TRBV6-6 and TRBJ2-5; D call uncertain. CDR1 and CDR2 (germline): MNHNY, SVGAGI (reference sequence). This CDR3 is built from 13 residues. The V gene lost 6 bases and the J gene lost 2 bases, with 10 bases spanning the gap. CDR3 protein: CASRGNSQETQYF. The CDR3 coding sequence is TGTGCCAGCAGAGGAAACAGTCAAGAGACCCAGTACTTC.

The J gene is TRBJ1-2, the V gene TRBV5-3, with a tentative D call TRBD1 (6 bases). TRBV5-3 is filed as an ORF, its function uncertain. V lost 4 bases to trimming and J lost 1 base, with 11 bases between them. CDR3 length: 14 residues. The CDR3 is CARSLPTGNYGYTF. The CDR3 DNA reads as TGTGCCAGAAGCCTGCCGACAGGTAACTATGGCTACACCTTC.

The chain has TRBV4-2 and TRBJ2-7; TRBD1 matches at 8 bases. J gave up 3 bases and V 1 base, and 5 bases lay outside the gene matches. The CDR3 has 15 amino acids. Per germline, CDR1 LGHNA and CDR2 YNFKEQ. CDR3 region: CASSQAETGGYEQYF. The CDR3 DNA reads TGTGCCAGCAGCCAAGCAGAAACAGGGGGCTACGAGCAGTACTTC.

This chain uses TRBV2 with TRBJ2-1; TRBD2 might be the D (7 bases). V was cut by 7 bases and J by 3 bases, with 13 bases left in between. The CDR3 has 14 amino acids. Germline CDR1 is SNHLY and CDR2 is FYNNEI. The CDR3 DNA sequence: TGTGCCAGCAACGGGGGGACACACTACAATGAGCAGTTCTTC. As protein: CASNGGTHYNEQFF.